One sample yielded the 12 T cell receptor beta chains listed below, sequenced in a study of identical twins. TCRdb re-called the 5' RACE reads through MiXCR, storing one row per CDR3 protein. Of nearly 900,000 distinct CDR3 sequences in the sample, over 9% were seen once. These data were also filed under a second study, of yellow fever vaccine responses in identical twins.

The sequenced sample consisted of PBMCs. The source of these receptors is a woman between 18 and 30 years old in good health.

CDR3 region: CATSDKGTQADYNEQFF. DNA of the CDR3: TGTGCCACCAGTGACAAGGGGACGCAAGCCGACTACAATGAGCAGTTCTTC. The chain is built from TRBV24-1 and TRBJ2-1, with D perhaps matching TRBD1 or TRBD2 (5 bases each). Looked up from germline, CDR1 is KGHDR and CDR2 is SFDVKD. The CDR3 has 17 amino acids. With 4 bases removed from V and 3 bases from J, the gap between germline ends came to 18 bases.

This clonotype came up a few times. The chain employs TRBV4-2 and TRBJ2-1, with D possibly being TRBD1 (5 bases). The CDR3 is 17 residues long. Per germline, CDR1 LGHNA and CDR2 YNFKEQ. V was trimmed by 3 bases and J by 3 bases, leaving 18 bases between them. The CDR3 region has the DNA TGTGCCAGCAGCCAGATCGGATGGGGCAGAGACTACAATGAGCAGTTCTTC. The encoded protein is CASSQIGWGRDYNEQFF.

This clonotype turned up a few times. The genes are TRBV20-1 and TRBJ2-1; no definite D call. The CDR3 has 12 amino acids. Germline V lookup: CDR1 DFQATT, CDR2 SNEGSKA (reference sequence). Trimming removed 3 bases from V and 7 bases from J, with 10 bases in between. The DNA for the CDR3 is TGCAGTGCTAGGGGCATAGGGAATGAGCAGTTCTTC. Its translation is CSARGIGNEQFF.

This clonotype occurred a few times. The V and J genes are TRBV20-1 and TRBJ1-2; D not certain. V was pared by 6 bases and J by 8 bases, with 13 bases between. The germline V gene has CDR1 DFQATT and CDR2 SNEGSKA (reference sequence). There are 11 residues in the CDR3. The CDR3 is CSAERTWGYTF. The DNA of the CDR3 is TGCAGTGCCGAGAGGACTTGGGGCTACACCTTC.

This clonotype was detected a few times. The CDR3 reads CASTPGRPGQPQHF. CDR3 nucleotides: TGTGCCAGCACTCCGGGCCGTCCGGGTCAGCCCCAGCATTTT. The chain joins TRBV28 to TRBJ1-5; no reliable D call. The germline gives CDR1 MDHEN, CDR2 SYDVKM. The ends were cut back, 7 bases at V and 6 bases at J, with 16 bases in the middle. The CDR3 has 14 amino acids. Looking up the rest from reference TRBV28 and TRBJ1-5 gives the full variable domain: DVKVTQSSRYLVKRTGEKVFLECVQDMDHENMFWYRQDPGLGLRLIYFSYDVKMKEKGDIPEGYSVSREKKERFSLILESASTNQTSMYLCASTPGRPGQPQHFGDGTRLSIL.

This chain uses TRBV27 with TRBJ2-1; 9 nucleotides align to TRBD1. Germline CDR1 MNHEY, CDR2 SMNVEV (reference sequence). This CDR3 comprises 15 residues. V lost 6 bases, J lost 4 bases, and 7 bases stayed unmatched. The DNA for the CDR3 is TGTGCCAGCAGCCCCGACAGGGGGGCTTACAATGAGCAGTTCTTC. This gives the protein CASSPDRGAYNEQFF.

The chain joins TRBV20-1 to TRBJ2-3; TRBD2 matches 9 bases. Per germline, CDR1 DFQATT and CDR2 SNEGSKA (reference sequence). CDR3 size: 17 residues. The J segment lost 2 bases and the V segment lost 0 bases, leaving 9 bases of the junction unmatched. In DNA, the CDR3 is TGCAGTGCTAGAGATACCGGTCTAGCGGGATCCACAGATACGCAGTATTTT. It encodes CSARDTGLAGSTDTQYF.

This chain uses TRBV20-1 with TRBJ2-7; a weak D match, TRBD2 (6 bases). Trimming stripped 7 bases from V and 0 bases from J, with 13 bases between. Looked up from germline, CDR1 is DFQATT and CDR2 is SNEGSKA (reference sequence). This CDR3 comprises 13 residues. CDR3 in amino acids: CSVMETSSYEQYV. CDR3 coding DNA: TGCAGTGTTATGGAGACTAGCTCCTACGAGCAGTACGTC.

The table lists this clonotype with a few counts. The chain combines TRBV12-3 or TRBV12-4 with TRBJ1-2; D is undetermined. The CDR3 runs to 18 residues. Trimming cost V 3 bases and J 3 bases, with 23 bases left between them. DNA for the CDR3: TGTGCCAGCAGTTTGTCCCGCAAGCTGTATGGGAAGCACTATGGCTACACCTTC. Protein product: CASSLSRKLYGKHYGYTF.

This clonotype has a count of ten or more. The CDR3 region has the DNA TGTGCCAGCAGCTTGGTTCCCCACGACGAGCAGTACTTC. As protein: CASSLVPHDEQYF. The chain is built from TRBV13 and TRBJ2-7; D gene uncertain. Germline assignment: CDR1 PRHDT and CDR2 FYEKMQ (reference sequence). CDR3 size: 13 residues. Deletions cut 3 bases from V and 5 bases from J, with 11 bases between.

This clonotype came up a few times. V gene TRBV10-3 combines with J gene TRBJ2-1; D may be TRBD1 or TRBD2 (6 bases each). The germline V and J ends were trimmed by 3 bases and 0 bases, with 12 bases remaining between them. Germline V CDR1 and CDR2: ENHRY, SYGVKD. The CDR3 runs 16 residues. The CDR3 nucleotides read TGTGCCATCAGTGATCGGGGGCCGAGCTCCTACAATGAGCAGTTCTTC. The encoded protein is CAISDRGPSSYNEQFF.

This clonotype occurred many times. J is TRBJ2-1 and V is TRBV5-1; 7 nucleotides line up with TRBD1. The length of the CDR3 is 15 residues. Trimming removed 3 bases from V and 4 bases from J; junction bases left unmatched: 7. Germline V gene sequence: CDR1 SGHRS, CDR2 YFSETQ. In nucleotides, the CDR3 is TGCGCCAGCAGCTCCGCCGGGACAGAATACAATGAGCAGTTCTTC. Protein product: CASSSAGTEYNEQFF.